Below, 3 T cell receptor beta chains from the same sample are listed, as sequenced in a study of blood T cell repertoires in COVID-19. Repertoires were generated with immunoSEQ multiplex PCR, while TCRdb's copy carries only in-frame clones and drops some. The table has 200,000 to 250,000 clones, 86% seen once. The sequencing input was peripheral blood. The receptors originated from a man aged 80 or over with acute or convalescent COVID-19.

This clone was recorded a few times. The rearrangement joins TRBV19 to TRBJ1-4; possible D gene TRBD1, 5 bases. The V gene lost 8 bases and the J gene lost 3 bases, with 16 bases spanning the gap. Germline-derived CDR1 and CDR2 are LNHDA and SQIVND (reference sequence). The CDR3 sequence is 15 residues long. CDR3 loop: CASWPGEVSNEKLFF. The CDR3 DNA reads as TGTGCCAGTTGGCCGGGGGAGGTTTCTAATGAAAAACTGTTTTTT.

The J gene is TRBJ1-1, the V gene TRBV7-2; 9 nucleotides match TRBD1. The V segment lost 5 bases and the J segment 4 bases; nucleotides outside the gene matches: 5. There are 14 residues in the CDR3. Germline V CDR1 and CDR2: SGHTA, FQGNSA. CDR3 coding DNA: TGTGCCAGCAGCCTGGACAGGGGTGGCACTGAAGCTTTCTTT. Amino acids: CASSLDRGGTEAFF.

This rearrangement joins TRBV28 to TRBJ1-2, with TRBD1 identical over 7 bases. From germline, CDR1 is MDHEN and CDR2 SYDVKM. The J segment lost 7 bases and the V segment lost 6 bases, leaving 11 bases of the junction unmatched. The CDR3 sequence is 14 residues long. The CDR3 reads CASRPGTAVSGYTF. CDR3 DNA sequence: TGTGCCAGCAGACCCGGGACAGCCGTTAGTGGCTACACCTTC.